The next 5 T cell receptor beta chains were all read from a single sample in a study of beta chain features in type 1 diabetes. The entirety of the isolated RNA underwent reverse transcription, so expressed TCRB transcripts were sequenced. TCRdb's copy holds only in-frame clones and misses some; the assay was immunoSEQ multiplex PCR. Among fewer than 900,000 clones, under 20% were seen once, and the ten largest hold 0.023%. The sample consisted of naive CD4+ T cells from blood. These receptors all come from a young woman in good health.

The sample holds a few counts of this clone. The chain has TRBV4-3 and TRBJ2-7; TRBD2 is a possible D gene (6 bases). The CDR3 spans 15 residues. CDR1 and CDR2 from the germline V gene are LGHNA and YSLEER. V lost 3 bases to trimming and J lost 0 bases, with 12 bases between them. The CDR3 sequence is CASSHLASGSYEQYF. DNA for the CDR3: TGCGCCAGCAGCCATCTAGCGTCAGGCTCCTACGAGCAGTACTTC.

Here the CDR3 DNA reads TGTGCCATCAGTGAGACAGCAGTGGGGGCCCAAGAGACCCAGTACTTC. Translating gives CAISETAVGAQETQYF. The chain combines TRBV10-3 with TRBJ2-5, with D possibly being TRBD1 (6 bases). The CDR3 loop spans 16 amino acids. Germline V gives CDR1 ENHRY, CDR2 SYGVKD. With 2 bases removed from V and 1 base from J, the gap between germline ends came to 14 bases.

The rearrangement joins TRBV7-8 to TRBJ2-3; unclear D gene. Trimming removed 5 bases from V and 1 base from J, with 22 bases in between. Germline V CDR1 and CDR2: SGHVS, FQNEAQ. CDR3 length equals 18 residues. For the CDR3, the DNA is TGTGCCAGCAGCCAGGCGGTATTCGTGGGAAGCCGCACAGATACGCAGTATTTT. It translates to CASSQAVFVGSRTDTQYF.

This clone was seen a handful of times. The V call is TRBV7-9, the J call TRBJ2-3; a weak D match, TRBD2 (6 bases). The V gene's germline CDR1 is SEHNR and CDR2 FQNEAQ (reference sequence). V dropped 4 bases and J dropped 0 bases, with 14 bases sitting between them. The CDR3 covers 16 residues. CDR3: CASSWIPGTSTDTQYF. The CDR3 DNA reads as TGTGCCAGCAGCTGGATTCCCGGGACTAGCACAGATACGCAGTATTTT.

This CDR3 is CASSPTTGGKRQFF. CDR3 nucleotide sequence: TGTGCCAGCTCACCGACCACGGGAGGGAAGCGGCAGTTCTTC. The rearrangement uses TRBV18 and TRBJ2-1; 8 bases match TRBD2. Germline CDR1 and CDR2: KGHSH and LQKENI. CDR3 size: 14 residues. The junction had 10 bases not matched to a gene; V was cut back by 3 bases and J by 12 bases.